This T cell receptor beta chain was retrieved from a study of T cell repertoires and HLA-DP antigens. Assay used: immunoSEQ multiplex PCR; TCRdb lists only in-frame clones, some missing. The sample includes about 110,000 clones, over 90% of them seen just once. The germline V gene has CDR1 LNHNV and CDR2 YYDKDF (reference sequence). The length of the CDR3 is 13 residues. V lost 5 bases, J lost 6 bases, and 11 bases lay in between. Worth noting for this clone: Its antigen is not identified.

The source of this sequence is a woman between 18 and 30 years old in good health and CMV-seronegative. Sequencing input: CD4+ T cells from PBMCs. The V and J genes are TRBV15 and TRBJ2-1; D call uncertain. CDR3 coding DNA: TGTGCCACCAGCCCCAAGTTGATCAATGAGCAGTTCTTC. This gives the protein CATSPKLINEQFF.